This T cell receptor (beta chain) is from a study of blood T cell repertoires in COVID-19. Turning to the study itself: Sites across the United States, Italy and Spain contributed samples from acute and convalescent COVID-19. T cells, B-cell-depleted T cells, or PBMCs provided the cDNA or gDNA that served as material.

TCRdb's copy holds only in-frame clones and misses some; the assay was immunoSEQ multiplex PCR. The data contain 250,000 to 400,000 clones, about 91% of them seen just once; the ten biggest clones take up around 1.6%. This CDR3 has 13 residues. Germline V gives CDR1 MGHDK, CDR2 SYGVNS. The ends were cut back, 4 bases at V and 4 bases at J, with 10 bases in the middle. This clonotype was obtained from a woman in her thirties with COVID-19, enrolled during active disease. The V gene is TRBV25-1, the J gene TRBJ1-2; no firm D call. The sample taken for sequencing was peripheral blood. The CDR3 region has the DNA TGTGCCAGCAGTGGAGGCTTGGTCTATGGCTACACCTTC. Translated, it gives CASSGGLVYGYTF.